This T cell receptor (beta chain) was obtained from a study of T cells in Graves' hyperthyroidism and ophthalmopathy. This clonotype was counted many times. The antigen is unknown. Enrolled ophthalmopathy patients presented with a Clinical Activity Score of at least 3, a NOSPECS grade of at least 4, and disease duration under 3 months. From 8.5 to 10 ml of fresh peripheral blood, PBMCs were isolated. Points from the study as a whole: Progression to ophthalmopathy was predicted a median of 6.5 months early. Most clonotypes that expanded in the thyroid above 0.001 also showed up in blood.

Germline V lookup: CDR1 MDHEN, CDR2 SYDVKM. This CDR3 region has 17 residues. With V trimmed by 1 base and J by 1 base, 7 bases remained unmatched. Amplified TCR beta CDR3 regions derived from RNA transcripts. Primed by the HTBI set, a first-round RT-PCR was run on the TCR CDR3. TCRdb redid the calling of the multiplex PCR reads with MiXCR, one entry per CDR3 protein. The profile shows 360,000 or so distinct CDR3 sequences, approximately 14% of them singletons. This clonotype was obtained from a woman aged 60-70 years with Graves' ophthalmopathy. Specimen: blood. This sequence joins TRBV28 and TRBJ2-3, with 8 nucleotides matching TRBD2. The CDR3 is CASSLSAAGDGTDTQYF. The CDR3 DNA is TGTGCCAGCAGTTTATCGGCAGCGGGAGACGGCACAGATACGCAGTATTTT.